Below, 6 T cell receptor beta chains from the same sample are listed, as sequenced in a study of siplizumab effects on memory and regulatory T cells. The protocol was immunoSEQ multiplex PCR, while the TCRdb copy is restricted to in-frame clones and leaves out a portion. This sample has tens of thousands of clones, with about 96% found just once. The sequencing input was naive CD4+ T cells sorted from blood. The receptors here all came from a human donor in good health.

This chain uses TRBV4-2 with TRBJ1-4; 8 nucleotides match TRBD1. The CDR3 is 15 residues long. V was pared by 4 bases and J by 8 bases, with 9 bases of the junction left unmatched. Germline V gene data show CDR1 as LGHNA and CDR2 as YNFKEQ. For the CDR3, the DNA is TGTGCCAGCAGCCCCGGGACAGGCTTAAGGGAAAAACTGTTTTTT. Its translation is CASSPGTGLREKLFF.

The chain couples TRBV6-5 to TRBJ2-6; D is ambiguous. The V end lost 0 bases, the J end lost 3 bases, and 9 bases lay between the germline ends. CDR3 length: 16 amino acids. Germline lookup yields CDR1 MNHEY and CDR2 SVGAGI. CDR3 DNA: TGTGCCAGCAGTTACTCCCTTTCTGGTGGGGCCAACGTCCTGACTTTC. Translating gives CASSYSLSGGANVLTF.

This clone was counted a single time. V usage is TRBV7-6 and J usage is TRBJ2-2, with D perhaps matching TRBD1 (6 bases). Germline V CDR1 and CDR2: SGHVS, FNYEAQ. The length of the CDR3 is 14 residues. The V end was cut by 3 bases, the J end by 9 bases, with 14 bases between. The CDR3 sequence: CASSFPQGSRELFF. The CDR3 coding sequence is TGTGCCAGCAGCTTCCCACAGGGCTCTCGGGAGCTGTTTTTT.

The V call is TRBV4-2, the J call TRBJ2-7, with 11 nucleotides matching TRBD2. The length of the CDR3 is 15 residues. CDR1 and CDR2 (germline): LGHNA, YNFKEQ. With V trimmed by 0 bases and J by 13 bases, 11 bases remained unmatched. DNA for the CDR3: TGTGCCAGCAGCCAAGAGAGTAGCGGGGGGGCCTCTTTCTACTTC. Residues: CASSQESSGGASFYF.

This chain links TRBV23-1 with TRBJ1-1, with D perhaps TRBD1 (5 bases). TRBV23-1 is marked as an open reading frame, function uncertain. Trimming shortened V by 10 bases and J by 0 bases, and 24 bases separated the two germline ends. The CDR3 has 17 amino acids. The CDR3 loop is CANPMGGRKSMNTEAFF. CDR3 DNA: TGCGCCAACCCGATGGGGGGGAGGAAATCCATGAACACTGAAGCTTTCTTT.

The V and J genes are TRBV18 and TRBJ1-2; TRBD1 is a possible D gene (5 bases). Germline-derived CDR1 and CDR2 are KGHSH and LQKENI. The CDR3 length is 17 residues. The V and J ends lost 3 bases and 6 bases respectively, with 23 bases between them. The CDR3 DNA is TGTGCCAGCTCACCGTCGGATCGGTCGGGGGGAGTTGATGGCTACACCTTC. It specifies CASSPSDRSGGVDGYTF.